The 25 T cell receptor beta chains below come from one sample, sequenced in a study of shared clonotypes between healthy human individuals. Using immunoSEQ multiplex PCR, the repertoire was profiled, and TCRdb retains in-frame clones only, with some absent. The table includes about 820,000 clones, 80% to 95% detected once. Cells designated naive CD8 were CD45RO-negative and were positively selected for CCR7, with terminally differentiated effector memory CD45RA+ cells excluded. Source material: naive CD8+ T cells sorted from blood. The receptor set was obtained from a man younger than 40 in good health.

V usage is TRBV29-1 and J usage is TRBJ1-2, with D hard to call. In germline, CDR1 is SQVTM, CDR2 ANQGSEA. The CDR3 has 11 amino acids. Trimming left V 4 bases short and J 4 bases short, with 7 bases between. The CDR3 protein is CSVAWSYGYTF. The CDR3 DNA sequence: TGCAGCGTTGCCTGGAGCTATGGCTACACCTTC. The variable domain in full, with the rest retrieved from reference TRBV29-1 and TRBJ1-2, is SAVISQKPSRDICQRGTSLTIQCQVDSQVTMMFWYRQQPGQSLTLIATANQGSEATYESGFVIDKFPISRPNLTFSTLTVSNMSPEDSSIYLCSVAWSYGYTFGSGTRLTVV.

V and J are TRBV5-8 and TRBJ2-3, with D possibly called TRBD1 or TRBD2 (6 bases each). Deletions cut 0 bases from V and 4 bases from J, with 18 bases between. The CDR3 is 17 residues long. Per the germline V gene, CDR1 is SGHTS and CDR2 is YDEGEE. CDR3 nucleotide sequence: TGTGCCAGCAGCTTGGCCCTCGGAGGGGGTAGGGCAGATACGCAGTATTTT. Its protein product is CASSLALGGGRADTQYF.

This clone has only a few counts. The J gene is TRBJ2-7, the V gene TRBV7-8; tentative D call: TRBD2 (5 bases). The CDR3 has 15 amino acids. From germline, CDR1 is SGHVS and CDR2 FQNEAQ. Trimming took 2 bases from V and 0 from J, leaving 11 bases between them. CDR3 nucleotides: TGTGCCAGCAGCTTAACTCGGGATTCCTCCTACGAGCAGTACTTC. Protein: CASSLTRDSSYEQYF.

V and J are TRBV5-1 and TRBJ2-1; TRBD1 might be the D (5 bases). The CDR3 runs 16 residues. V gave up 3 bases and J gave up 0 bases, with 13 bases separating them. CDR1 and CDR2 (germline): SGHRS, YFSETQ. As DNA, the CDR3 is TGCGCCAGCAGCTCTCAGGGCTTCAGCTCCTACAATGAGCAGTTCTTC. Translating gives CASSSQGFSSYNEQFF.

The chain employs TRBV9 and TRBJ2-3; TRBD2 is a possible D gene (6 bases). Germline CDR1 and CDR2: SGDLS and YYNGEE. Trimming removed 0 bases at V and 0 bases at J, with 11 bases between. The CDR3 runs to 16 residues. CDR3 DNA: TGTGCCAGCAGCGTAGACGCGGGGCCAAGCACAGATACGCAGTATTTT. Translation: CASSVDAGPSTDTQYF.

This rearrangement joins TRBV2 to TRBJ2-7; 7 nucleotides agree with TRBD2. CDR3 length equals 13 residues. Trimming cost V 11 bases and J 3 bases; bases outside gene matches: 10. Germline V gene lookup returns CDR1 SNHLY and CDR2 FYNNEI. The chain's CDR3 is CAVQASGIYEQYF. The CDR3 DNA reads TGTGCCGTACAAGCTAGCGGTATCTACGAGCAGTACTTC.

This chain connects TRBV10-2 to TRBJ2-3; D possibly corresponds to TRBD2 (6 bases). This CDR3 has 13 amino acids. V gave up 4 bases and J gave up 4 bases, with 9 bases separating them. CDR1 and CDR2 (germline): WSHSY, SAAADI. DNA for the CDR3: TGCGCCAGCAGTGCGGGAGTCCCAGATACGCAGTATTTT. Its translation: CASSAGVPDTQYF.

The CDR3 region is CASSLRLGDTQYF. The CDR3 DNA sequence: TGTGCCAGCAGCTTAAGGTTAGGAGATACGCAGTATTTT. The J gene is TRBJ2-3, the V gene TRBV7-6; the D is unclear. Trimming pared 2 bases from V and 5 bases from J, leaving 8 bases between. Germline CDR1 SGHVS, CDR2 FNYEAQ. The CDR3 contains 13 residues.

The rearrangement joins TRBV11-2 to TRBJ1-1, with D maybe TRBD1 (5 bases). Looked up from germline, CDR1 is SGHAT and CDR2 is FQNNGV. The CDR3 length is 11 residues. Trimming left V 3 bases short and J 7 bases short, with 6 bases between. CDR3 DNA: TGTGCCAGCAGCTTCAGGGATGAAGCTTTCTTT. This gives the protein CASSFRDEAFF.

The chain uses TRBV7-9 and TRBJ1-4; no clear D gene. The CDR3 totals 16 residues. The V end was cut by 4 bases, the J end by 0 bases, with 12 bases between. Germline lookup yields CDR1 SEHNR and CDR2 FQNEAQ (reference sequence). CDR3 residues: CASSSRLHATNEKLFF. The CDR3 nucleotides read TGTGCCAGCAGCTCGCGTCTCCATGCAACTAATGAAAAACTGTTTTTT.

The rearrangement uses TRBV10-2 and TRBJ2-1; D remains ambiguous. The CDR3 loop spans 10 amino acids. V lost 6 bases and J 5 bases, leaving 2 bases between the germline ends. Germline V gene sequence: CDR1 WSHSY, CDR2 SAAADI. The CDR3 nucleotides read TGCGCCAGCAGAGACAATGAGCAGTTCTTC. Its protein product is CASRDNEQFF.

The chain uses TRBV10-1 and TRBJ1-1, with TRBD1 matching over 10 bases. V gave up 1 base and J gave up 1 base; unmatched junction bases: 12. This CDR3 comprises 19 residues. Per germline, CDR1 WNHNN and CDR2 SYGVQD (reference sequence). For the CDR3, the DNA is TGCGCCAGCAGTGAGTATGTGATGGGGACAGGGGCTTCGAACACTGAAGCTTTCTTT. Amino acid sequence: CASSEYVMGTGASNTEAFF.

The V and J genes are TRBV4-1 and TRBJ2-1; 8 bases are shared with TRBD2. The CDR3 totals 16 residues. Trimming at V came to 8 bases and at J to 9 bases, leaving 18 bases not matched to a gene. Germline V gene lookup returns CDR1 MGHRA and CDR2 YSYEKL. The CDR3 sequence is CASGNNPGLVVGEQFF. As DNA, the CDR3 is TGCGCCAGCGGCAACAATCCGGGACTAGTTGTCGGTGAGCAGTTCTTC.

The rearrangement uses TRBV6-5 and TRBJ2-7; tentative D call: TRBD2 (5 bases). CDR1 is MNHEY and CDR2 is SVGAGI in the germline V gene. V lost 0 bases and J 3 bases, leaving 15 bases between the germline ends. This CDR3 is 16 amino acids long. CDR3 protein: CASSYSPVGVNYEQYF. The DNA for the CDR3 is TGTGCCAGCAGTTACTCGCCAGTGGGAGTGAACTACGAGCAGTACTTC.

The V call is TRBV7-9, the J call TRBJ2-1; 12 bases line up with TRBD1. CDR3 size: 15 residues. V shed 5 bases and J 6 bases; nucleotides not matched to a gene: 5. Germline CDR1 is SEHNR and CDR2 is FQNEAQ (reference sequence). The CDR3: CASSTGQGAGNEQFF. The CDR3 DNA reads TGTGCCAGCAGCACGGGACAGGGGGCGGGCAATGAGCAGTTCTTC.

The J gene is TRBJ2-7, the V gene TRBV27, with 7 bases matching TRBD2. With 0 bases clipped from V and 6 bases from J, the junction kept 2 bases outside the gene matches. Germline assignment: CDR1 MNHEY and CDR2 SMNVEV (reference sequence). The length of the CDR3 is 13 residues. DNA of the CDR3: TGTGCCAGCAGTTTATCGACTAGCAGCGAGCAGTACTTC. Its protein product is CASSLSTSSEQYF.

As to this clone: The same CDR3 is also encoded by other DNA sequences in this sample. The chain links TRBV7-9 to TRBJ2-1, with TRBD2 matching 8 bases. The germline gives CDR1 SEHNR, CDR2 FQNEAQ (reference sequence). The CDR3 totals 15 residues. V lost 2 bases and J lost 0; bases outside the gene matches: 0. CDR3 coding DNA: TGTGCCAGCAGCTTAAGCGGGAGCTCCTACAATGAGCAGTTCTTC. Its protein is CASSLSGSSYNEQFF.

The chain uses TRBV28 and TRBJ1-4; D unclear. The CDR3 covers 14 residues. Germline assignment: CDR1 MDHEN and CDR2 SYDVKM. V was pared by 5 bases and J by 0 bases, with 7 bases between. The chain's CDR3 is CASSQFATNEKLFF. DNA of the CDR3: TGTGCCAGCAGTCAGTTTGCAACTAATGAAAAACTGTTTTTT.

This clone has only one observation. The CDR3 DNA is TGCAGCGTTGTGTACAGGGATGTGAAAACCTTC. Translated: CSVVYRDVKTF. The genes are TRBV29-1 and TRBJ1-2; D may be TRBD1 (6 bases). Germline lookup yields CDR1 SQVTM and CDR2 ANQGSEA. V was cut by 4 bases and J by 14 bases, with 17 bases left in between. CDR3 length: 11 amino acids. Full variable domain (rest looked up from reference TRBV29-1 and TRBJ1-2): SAVISQKPSRDICQRGTSLTIQCQVDSQVTMMFWYRQQPGQSLTLIATANQGSEATYESGFVIDKFPISRPNLTFSTLTVSNMSPEDSSIYLCSVVYRDVKTFGSGTRLTVV.

This clone appeared a few times. V and J are TRBV27 and TRBJ2-7, with no clear D. From germline, CDR1 is MNHEY and CDR2 SMNVEV (reference sequence). The CDR3 covers 14 residues. Trimming stripped 4 bases from V and 0 bases from J, with 10 bases between. CDR3 amino acids: CASSSYKSSYEQYF. In nucleotides, the CDR3 is TGTGCCAGCAGTTCCTACAAGAGCTCCTACGAGCAGTACTTC.

The V call is TRBV10-3, the J call TRBJ2-1; D possibly corresponds to TRBD2 (6 bases). Germline CDR1 and CDR2: ENHRY and SYGVKD. V shed 8 bases and J shed 4 bases, with 12 bases lying between them. CDR3 length: 13 amino acids. The CDR3 sequence: CAIGEVVYNEQFF. DNA for the CDR3: TGTGCCATCGGGGAGGTAGTTTACAATGAGCAGTTCTTC.

The rearrangement uses TRBV7-9 and TRBJ1-1, with D perhaps TRBD1 (5 bases). CDR3 length equals 14 residues. From germline, CDR1 is SEHNR and CDR2 FQNEAQ (reference sequence). V lost 1 base and J 4 bases, leaving 10 bases between the germline ends. The chain's CDR3 is CASSLVLGATEAFF. CDR3 bases: TGTGCCAGCAGCTTAGTATTAGGGGCCACTGAAGCTTTCTTT.

This CDR3 is CASSIPGRITDTQYF. The CDR3, as DNA: TGTGCCAGCAGTATCCCGGGACGGATCACAGATACGCAGTATTTT. The rearrangement links TRBV28 to TRBJ2-3; D may match TRBD1 or TRBD2 (5 bases each). The germline V gene has CDR1 MDHEN and CDR2 SYDVKM. This CDR3 region has 15 residues. The germline V and J ends were trimmed by 5 bases and 2 bases, with 14 bases remaining between them.

The genes are TRBV4-3 and TRBJ2-1; D unresolved. This CDR3 comprises 13 residues. Germline CDR1 and CDR2: LGHNA and YSLEER. V was pared by 1 base and J by 10 bases, with 11 bases between. The CDR3 spells CASSQALPREQFF. CDR3 nucleotide sequence: TGCGCCAGCAGCCAAGCCCTCCCGCGGGAGCAGTTCTTC.

The chain uses TRBV4-1 and TRBJ2-7; 12 bases map to TRBD1. The CDR3 is 16 residues long. Germline V lookup: CDR1 MGHRA, CDR2 YSYEKL. V was clipped by 1 base and J by 4 bases; unmatched bases: 5. The CDR3 reads CASSQAGTGGGYEQYF. DNA for the CDR3: TGCGCCAGCAGCCAAGCCGGGACAGGGGGCGGGTACGAGCAGTACTTC.